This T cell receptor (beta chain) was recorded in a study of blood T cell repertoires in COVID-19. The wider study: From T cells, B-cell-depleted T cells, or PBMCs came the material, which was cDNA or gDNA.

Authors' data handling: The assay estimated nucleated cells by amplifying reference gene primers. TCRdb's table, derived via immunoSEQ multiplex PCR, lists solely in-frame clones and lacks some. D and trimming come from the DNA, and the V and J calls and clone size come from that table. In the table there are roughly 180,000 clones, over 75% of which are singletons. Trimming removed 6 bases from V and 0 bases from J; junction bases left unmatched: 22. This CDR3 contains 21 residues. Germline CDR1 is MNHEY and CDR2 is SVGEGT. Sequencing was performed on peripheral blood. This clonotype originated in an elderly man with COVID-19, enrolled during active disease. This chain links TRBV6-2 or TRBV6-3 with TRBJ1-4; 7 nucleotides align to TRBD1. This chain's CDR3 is CASSYDTLRDSAIATNEKLFF. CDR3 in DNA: TGTGCCAGCAGCTATGACACCCTCAGGGACAGCGCAATTGCAACTAATGAAAAACTGTTTTTT.